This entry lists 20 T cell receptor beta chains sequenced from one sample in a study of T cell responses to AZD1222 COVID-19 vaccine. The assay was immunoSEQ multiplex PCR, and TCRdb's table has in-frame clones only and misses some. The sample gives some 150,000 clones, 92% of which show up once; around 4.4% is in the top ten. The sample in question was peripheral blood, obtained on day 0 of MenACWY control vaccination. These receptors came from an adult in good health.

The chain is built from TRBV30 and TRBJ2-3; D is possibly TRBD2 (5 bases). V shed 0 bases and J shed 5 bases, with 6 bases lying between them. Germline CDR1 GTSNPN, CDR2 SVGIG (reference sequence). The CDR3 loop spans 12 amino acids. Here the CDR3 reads CAWSVGRDTQYF. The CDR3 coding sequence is TGTGCCTGGAGTGTAGGGAGAGATACGCAGTATTTT. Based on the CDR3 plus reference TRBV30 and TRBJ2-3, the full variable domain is SQTIHQWPATLVQPVGSPLSLECTVEGTSNPNLYWYRQAAGRGLQLLFYSVGIGQISSEVPQNLSASRPQDRQFILSSKKLLLSDSGFYLCAWSVGRDTQYFGPGTRLTVL.

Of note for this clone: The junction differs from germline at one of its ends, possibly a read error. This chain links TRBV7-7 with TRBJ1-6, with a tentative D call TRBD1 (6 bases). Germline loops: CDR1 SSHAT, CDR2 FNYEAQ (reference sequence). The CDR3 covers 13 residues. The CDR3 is CASSKDRTSPLHF. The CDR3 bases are TGTGCTAGCAGCAAAGACAGGACGTCACCCCTCCACTTT.

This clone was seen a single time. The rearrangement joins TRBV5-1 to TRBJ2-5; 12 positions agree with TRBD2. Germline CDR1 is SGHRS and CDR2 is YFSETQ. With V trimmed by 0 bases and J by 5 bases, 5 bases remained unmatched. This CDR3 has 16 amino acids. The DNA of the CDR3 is TGCGCCAGCAGCTTGGCCAGCCTAGCGGGAGGGGAGACCCAGTACTTC. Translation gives CASSLASLAGGETQYF.

CDR3 in amino acids: CASSVGGQPQHF. The CDR3 DNA reads TGTGCCAGCAGTGTCGGGGGGCAGCCCCAGCATTTT. The V call is TRBV25-1, the J call TRBJ1-5, with D maybe TRBD1 (5 bases). The germline V and J ends were trimmed by 4 bases and 7 bases, with 8 bases remaining between them. CDR3 length: 12 amino acids. The germline V gene encodes CDR1 MGHDK and CDR2 SYGVNS.

The CDR3 sequence: CASRAIDEQFF. The CDR3 region has the DNA TGTGCCAGCAGGGCTATCGATGAGCAGTTCTTC. The V gene is TRBV3-1 (or the pseudogene TRBV3-2), the J gene TRBJ2-1; D is unresolved. The CDR3 totals 11 residues. Trimming took 6 bases from V and 8 from J, leaving 8 bases between them. Germline V gene data show CDR1 as LGHDT and CDR2 as YNNKEL (reference sequence).

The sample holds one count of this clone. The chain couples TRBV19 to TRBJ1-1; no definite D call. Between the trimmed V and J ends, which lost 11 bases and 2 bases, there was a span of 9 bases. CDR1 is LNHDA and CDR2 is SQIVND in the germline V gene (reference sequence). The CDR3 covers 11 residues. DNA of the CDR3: TGTGCCCCACCCTCCAACACTGAAGCTTTCTTT. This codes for CAPPSNTEAFF.

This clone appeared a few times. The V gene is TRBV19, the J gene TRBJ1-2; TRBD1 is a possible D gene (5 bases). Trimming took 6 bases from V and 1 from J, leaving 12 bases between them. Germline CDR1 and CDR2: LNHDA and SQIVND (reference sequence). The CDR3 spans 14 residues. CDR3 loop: CASSREGVNYGYTF. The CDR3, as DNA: TGTGCCAGTAGCCGGGAAGGGGTTAACTATGGCTACACCTTC.

In nucleotides, the CDR3 is TGTGCCAGTAGCTTGGACACCAGCCGGGGTCAGCCCCAGCATTTT. It translates to CASSLDTSRGQPQHF. The chain has TRBV19 and TRBJ1-5, with TRBD1 as a possible D gene (5 bases). This CDR3 is 15 amino acids long. Trimming took off 6 bases at V and 6 bases at J, with 18 bases between the two ends. The germline gives CDR1 LNHDA, CDR2 SQIVND (reference sequence).

Here the CDR3 reads CASSAGTSGRLDEQFF. The CDR3, as DNA: TGCGCCAGCAGCGCCGGGACTAGCGGGAGGTTGGATGAGCAGTTCTTC. The gene calls are TRBV5-1 and TRBJ2-1, with 15 bases identical to TRBD2. V lost 4 bases, J lost 8 bases, and 7 bases stayed unmatched. The CDR3 is 16 amino acids. CDR1 is SGHRS, CDR2 YFSETQ, per germline.

The CDR3 loop reads CAISEMTSGRYYNEQFF. CDR3 coding DNA: TGTGCCATCAGTGAGATGACTAGCGGGAGGTATTACAATGAGCAGTTCTTC. V gene TRBV10-3 combines with J gene TRBJ2-1, with 13 bases lining up with TRBD2. Losses at the gene ends were 2 bases for V and 4 bases for J; bases not matched to a gene: 5. The length of the CDR3 is 17 residues. Germline V gene sequence: CDR1 ENHRY, CDR2 SYGVKD.

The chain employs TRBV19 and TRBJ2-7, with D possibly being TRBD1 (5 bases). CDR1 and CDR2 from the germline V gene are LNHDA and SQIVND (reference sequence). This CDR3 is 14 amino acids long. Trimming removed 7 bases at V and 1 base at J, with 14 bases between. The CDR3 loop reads CASTRTRTSYEQYF. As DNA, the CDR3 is TGTGCCAGTACGCGGACAAGGACGTCCTACGAGCAGTACTTC.

For the CDR3, the DNA is TGTGCCAGCAGCCCACAGGGGGGAGGACGCCCCTACGAGCAGTACTTC. This codes for CASSPQGGGRPYEQYF. The V and J genes are TRBV7-3 and TRBJ2-7; TRBD1 matches 8 bases. The germline CDR1 and CDR2 sequences are SGHTA and FQGTGA. The CDR3 runs 16 residues. The V and J ends lost 5 bases and 2 bases, in that order; junction bases with no gene match: 11.

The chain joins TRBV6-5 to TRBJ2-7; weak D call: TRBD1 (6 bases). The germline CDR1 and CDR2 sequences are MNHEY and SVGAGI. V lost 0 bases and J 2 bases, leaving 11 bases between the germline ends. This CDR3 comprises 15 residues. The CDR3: CASSYSSQGTYEQYF. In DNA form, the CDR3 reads TGTGCCAGCAGTTACTCCAGCCAGGGGACCTACGAGCAGTACTTC.

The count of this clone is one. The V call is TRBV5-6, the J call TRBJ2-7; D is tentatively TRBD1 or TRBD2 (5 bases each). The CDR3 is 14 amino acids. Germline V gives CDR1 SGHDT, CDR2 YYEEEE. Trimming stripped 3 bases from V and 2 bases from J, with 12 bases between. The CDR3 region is CASSSGTGPYEQYF. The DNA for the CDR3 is TGTGCCAGCAGCTCTGGGACCGGACCCTACGAGCAGTACTTC.

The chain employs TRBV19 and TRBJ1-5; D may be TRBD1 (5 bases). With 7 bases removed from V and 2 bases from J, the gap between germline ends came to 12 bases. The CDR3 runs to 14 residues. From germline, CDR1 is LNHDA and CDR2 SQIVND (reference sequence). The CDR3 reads CASTQTGGNQPQHF. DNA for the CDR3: TGTGCCAGTACGCAAACAGGCGGCAATCAGCCCCAGCATTTT.

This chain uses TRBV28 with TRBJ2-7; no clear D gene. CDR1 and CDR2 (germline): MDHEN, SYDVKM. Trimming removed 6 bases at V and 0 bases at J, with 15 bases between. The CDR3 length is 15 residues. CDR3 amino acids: CASSAVKGLSYEQYF. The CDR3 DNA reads TGTGCCAGCAGCGCCGTGAAGGGCCTCTCCTACGAGCAGTACTTC.

The CDR3 region has the DNA TGTGCCAGCAGTTACTCGAGGGCGGGCGCCTACAATGAGCAGTTCTTC. The encoded protein is CASSYSRAGAYNEQFF. The rearrangement uses TRBV6-5 and TRBJ2-1; D is possibly TRBD2 (5 bases). The CDR3 has 16 residues. In germline, CDR1 is MNHEY, CDR2 SVGAGI. The germline V and J ends were trimmed by 0 bases and 2 bases, with 11 bases remaining between them.

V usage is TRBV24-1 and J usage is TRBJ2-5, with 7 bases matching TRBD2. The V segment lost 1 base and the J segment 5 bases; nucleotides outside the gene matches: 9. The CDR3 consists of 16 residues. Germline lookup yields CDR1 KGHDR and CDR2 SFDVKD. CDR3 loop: CATSDLDGGNRETQYF. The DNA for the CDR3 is TGTGCCACCAGTGATTTAGACGGGGGGAATAGGGAGACCCAGTACTTC.

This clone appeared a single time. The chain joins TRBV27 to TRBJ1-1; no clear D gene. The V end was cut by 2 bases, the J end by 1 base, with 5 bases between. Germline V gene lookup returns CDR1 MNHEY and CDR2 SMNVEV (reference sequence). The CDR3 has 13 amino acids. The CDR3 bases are TGTGCCAGCAGTTTAGGTGGGAACACTGAAGCTTTCTTT. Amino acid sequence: CASSLGGNTEAFF.

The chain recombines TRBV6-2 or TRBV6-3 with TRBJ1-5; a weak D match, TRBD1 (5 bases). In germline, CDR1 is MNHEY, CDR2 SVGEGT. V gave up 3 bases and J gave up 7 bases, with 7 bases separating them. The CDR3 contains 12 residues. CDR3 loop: CASSYGGQPQHF. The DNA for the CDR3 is TGTGCCAGCAGTTATGGGGGACAGCCCCAGCATTTT.